These T cell receptor beta chains were read from a single sample in a study of blood T cell repertoires in COVID-19. Produced via immunoSEQ multiplex PCR; TCRdb's table is partial and in-frame only. The sample records about 260,000 clones, 88% being singletons. The sample taken for sequencing was peripheral blood. The receptors were gathered from a woman between 65 and 79 years old with COVID-19, enrolled during active disease. Each CDR3 is given with its conserved first and last residue. Fields, in order: J gene, clone size, D gene, V gene, CDR3 DNA, CDR3 protein. The D gene is left open where the match is weak. Clone size is shown for a subset of rows, as once, few, many or a class of expanded clone.

j_call: TRBJ1-2; clone_size: .; d_call: .; v_call: TRBV3-1/TRBV3-2; cdr3_nt: TGTGCCAGCAGCCAAGACATGGAGGGATTCTATGGCTACACCTTC; cdr3_aa: CASSQDMEGFYGYTF
j_call: TRBJ1-6; clone_size: .; d_call: TRBD1; v_call: TRBV19; cdr3_nt: TGTGCCAGTAGTGGATGGACAGGGGTAAGATTCGATTCACCCCTCCACTTT; cdr3_aa: CASSGWTGVRFDSPLHF
j_call: TRBJ2-1; clone_size: .; d_call: .; v_call: TRBV28; cdr3_nt: TGTGCCAGCAGGGACTTCAATGAGCAGTTCTTC; cdr3_aa: CASRDFNEQFF
j_call: TRBJ1-3; clone_size: .; d_call: .; v_call: TRBV25-1; cdr3_nt: TGTGCCAGCAGTGAGCCGGGACTGATCCTGAACACCATATATTTT; cdr3_aa: CASSEPGLILNTIYF
j_call: TRBJ2-7; clone_size: .; d_call: TRBD1; v_call: TRBV7-2; cdr3_nt: TGTGCCAGCAGCTTAGGGATGGCAAGGACAGGGACTTACGAGCAGTACTTC; cdr3_aa: CASSLGMARTGTYEQYF
j_call: TRBJ1-5; clone_size: .; d_call: TRBD1; v_call: TRBV19; cdr3_nt: TGTGCCAGTAGTATAGATAGCGTTGGCAGGGGGTTTGGAAGAGATCAGCCCCAGCATTTT; cdr3_aa: CASSIDSVGRGFGRDQPQHF
j_call: TRBJ2-4; clone_size: once; d_call: TRBD1; v_call: TRBV5-1; cdr3_nt: TGCGCCAGCAGCCCTCCCACAGGGGGGCTAGCCAAAAACATTCAGTACTTC; cdr3_aa: CASSPPTGGLAKNIQYF
j_call: TRBJ2-3; clone_size: .; d_call: TRBD1; v_call: TRBV27; cdr3_nt: TGTGCCAGCAGTTTCACAAACAGGGGGAAGAGCACAGATACGCAGTATTTT; cdr3_aa: CASSFTNRGKSTDTQYF
j_call: TRBJ1-3; clone_size: .; d_call: .; v_call: TRBV7-8; cdr3_nt: TGTGCCAGCAGCTTAGGGGTACAGAACTCTGGAAACACCATATATTTT; cdr3_aa: CASSLGVQNSGNTIYF
j_call: TRBJ2-7; clone_size: .; d_call: TRBD1; v_call: TRBV27; cdr3_nt: TGTGCCAGCAGATCGGGACAGGGGGCTAGCGAGCAGTACTTC; cdr3_aa: CASRSGQGASEQYF
j_call: TRBJ1-1; clone_size: few; d_call: .; v_call: TRBV19; cdr3_nt: TGTGCCAGTAGTGTATTGGGAGAGAACACTGAAGCTTTCTTT; cdr3_aa: CASSVLGENTEAFF
j_call: TRBJ1-2; clone_size: .; d_call: .; v_call: TRBV6-1; cdr3_nt: TGTGCCAGCAGTGAACAATTGACAGGAAACGTTGGCTACACCTTC; cdr3_aa: CASSEQLTGNVGYTF
j_call: TRBJ1-5; clone_size: .; d_call: TRBD1; v_call: TRBV2; cdr3_nt: TGTGCCAGCAGTGAGGGACAGGTTTTTAGCAATCAGCCCCAGCATTTT; cdr3_aa: CASSEGQVFSNQPQHF
j_call: TRBJ2-7; clone_size: .; d_call: .; v_call: TRBV11-2; cdr3_nt: TGTGCCAGCAGCTTCGGGGCAGGGGTCTCCTACGAGCAGTACTTC; cdr3_aa: CASSFGAGVSYEQYF
j_call: TRBJ1-1; clone_size: .; d_call: .; v_call: TRBV27; cdr3_nt: TGTGCCAGCAAGCGAACAGGGTTCGGGGAATATAAAAACACTGAAGCTTTCTTT; cdr3_aa: CASKRTGFGEYKNTEAFF
j_call: TRBJ2-1; clone_size: .; d_call: .; v_call: TRBV2; cdr3_nt: TGTGCCAGCAGTCCATTTAATGAGCAGTTCTTC; cdr3_aa: CASSPFNEQFF
j_call: TRBJ2-7; clone_size: once; d_call: .; v_call: TRBV11-2; cdr3_nt: TGTGCCAGCAGCCTGACAGGTTACGAGCAGTACTTC; cdr3_aa: CASSLTGYEQYF
j_call: TRBJ2-5; clone_size: .; d_call: .; v_call: TRBV11-2; cdr3_nt: TGTGCCAGCAGCCGGGTTGGGGAGACCCAGTACTTC; cdr3_aa: CASSRVGETQYF
j_call: TRBJ1-5; clone_size: .; d_call: .; v_call: TRBV4-3; cdr3_nt: TGCGCCAGCAGCCAAGTACGGGGAAGTCAGCCCCAGCATTTT; cdr3_aa: CASSQVRGSQPQHF
j_call: TRBJ2-2; clone_size: .; d_call: .; v_call: TRBV28; cdr3_nt: TGTGCCAGCAGTTTACCTAGTAGGGAGCTGTTTTTT; cdr3_aa: CASSLPSRELFF
j_call: TRBJ2-7; clone_size: .; d_call: .; v_call: TRBV7-9; cdr3_nt: TGTGCCAGCAGCTCCTCGGGGGAGGACAGGAGATACGAGCAGTACTTC; cdr3_aa: CASSSSGEDRRYEQYF
j_call: TRBJ2-7; clone_size: .; d_call: TRBD1; v_call: TRBV5-4; cdr3_nt: TGTGCCAGCAGCTTGGGTCCGGGACAGGGAAACCACGAGCAGTACTTC; cdr3_aa: CASSLGPGQGNHEQYF
j_call: TRBJ2-7; clone_size: .; d_call: .; v_call: TRBV7-8; cdr3_nt: TGTGCCAGCAGCCCAAGGGGTCGATCCTCCTACGAGCAGTACTTC; cdr3_aa: CASSPRGRSSYEQYF
j_call: TRBJ2-1; clone_size: .; d_call: TRBD2; v_call: TRBV19; cdr3_nt: TGTGCCAGTAGTATAGGCGCGCCGGGACTAGCATACAATGAGCAGTTCTTC; cdr3_aa: CASSIGAPGLAYNEQFF
j_call: TRBJ2-3; clone_size: .; d_call: .; v_call: TRBV5-1; cdr3_nt: TGCGCCAGCAGCTCGACAGGAACCACAGATACGCAGTATTTT; cdr3_aa: CASSSTGTTDTQYF
j_call: TRBJ1-4; clone_size: .; d_call: .; v_call: TRBV30; cdr3_nt: TGTGCCTGGAGTCTGATCGGGTCGGGTGAAAAACTGTTTTTT; cdr3_aa: CAWSLIGSGEKLFF
j_call: TRBJ1-4; clone_size: .; d_call: .; v_call: TRBV7-2; cdr3_nt: TGTGCCAGCACCCAAGGAGCTAATGAAAAACTGTTTTTT; cdr3_aa: CASTQGANEKLFF